One sample yielded the 17 T cell receptor beta chains listed below, sequenced in a study of control samples from healthy donors and cancer patients. The assay was immunoSEQ multiplex PCR, and TCRdb's table has in-frame clones only and misses some. Of 50,000 to 55,000 clones listed, around 90% are singletons. Material for sequencing was PBMCs. Receptors were obtained from a man in his forties or fifties with colorectal cancer.

The genes are TRBV7-3 and TRBJ2-1; possible D gene TRBD1, 7 bases. The CDR3 is 15 residues long. Germline loops: CDR1 SGHTA, CDR2 FQGTGA. The germline V and J ends were trimmed by 6 bases and 4 bases, with 16 bases remaining between them. The CDR3 sequence is CASSPRRDSYNEQFF. The CDR3 DNA reads as TGTGCCAGCAGTCCTCGGCGGGACAGTTACAATGAGCAGTTCTTC.

The J gene is TRBJ2-7, the V gene TRBV18; the D gene is possibly TRBD2 (6 bases). With 6 bases removed from V and 5 bases from J, the gap between germline ends came to 17 bases. This CDR3 has 14 amino acids. The germline gives CDR1 KGHSH, CDR2 LQKENI. CDR3 sequence: CASSQGLALHEQYF. As DNA, the CDR3 is TGTGCCAGCTCCCAGGGACTGGCCCTCCACGAGCAGTACTTC.

The DNA for the CDR3 is TGTGCCAGCAGCGTAGGTAGCGCCCTGGCGTACAATGAGCAGTTCTTC. Residues: CASSVGSALAYNEQFF. The V and J genes are TRBV9 and TRBJ2-1, with D possibly TRBD2 on 5 matching bases. V shed 0 bases and J shed 4 bases, with 14 bases lying between them. Germline loops: CDR1 SGDLS, CDR2 YYNGEE. The length of the CDR3 is 16 residues. Based on the CDR3 plus reference TRBV9 and TRBJ2-1, the full variable domain is DSGVTQTPKHLITATGQRVTLRCSPRSGDLSVYWYQQSLDQGLQFLIQYYNGEERAKGNILERFSAQQFPDLHSELNLSSLELGDSALYFCASSVGSALAYNEQFFGPGTRLTVL.

This clone has more than one count but fewer than ten. This rearrangement joins TRBV4-3 to TRBJ1-1, with D perhaps TRBD1 (6 bases). CDR1 and CDR2 (germline): LGHNA, YSLEER. V lost 0 bases, J lost 5 bases, and 10 bases lay in between. The CDR3 consists of 14 residues. The CDR3 here is CASSQEQGRTEAFF. Here the CDR3 DNA reads TGCGCCAGCAGCCAAGAACAGGGACGAACTGAAGCTTTCTTT.

The gene calls are TRBV7-9 and TRBJ2-7; 7 bases map to TRBD1. J lost 12 bases, V lost 5 bases, and 7 bases had no gene match. Looked up from germline, CDR1 is SEHNR and CDR2 is FQNEAQ (reference sequence). This CDR3 is built from 11 residues. The CDR3 spells CASSQDRTWYF. The CDR3 nucleotides are TGTGCCAGCAGCCAGGACAGGACGTGGTACTTC.

This sequence joins TRBV6-5 and TRBJ2-5; TRBD2 is a possible D gene (6 bases). This CDR3 is built from 14 residues. Looked up from germline, CDR1 is MNHEY and CDR2 is SVGAGI. The V and J ends lost 2 bases and 5 bases respectively, with 12 bases between them. The CDR3 DNA reads TGTGCCAGCAGTTACAGGGCGGGGTGGGAGACCCAGTACTTC. This codes for CASSYRAGWETQYF.

The chain uses TRBV12-3 or TRBV12-4 and TRBJ2-3; a possible D gene is TRBD1 (6 bases). This CDR3 is built from 13 residues. The V gene lost 4 bases and the J gene lost 8 bases, with 13 bases spanning the gap. The CDR3 spells CASSSQGVGTQYF. The CDR3 DNA sequence: TGTGCCAGCAGTTCACAGGGCGTCGGTACGCAGTATTTT.

This sequence joins TRBV9 and TRBJ2-3, with D tentatively TRBD1 or TRBD2 (5 bases each). Germline loops: CDR1 SGDLS, CDR2 YYNGEE. V was cut by 2 bases and J by 5 bases, with 15 bases left in between. The CDR3 loop spans 15 amino acids. CDR3: CASSVGDSSVDTQYF. Here the CDR3 DNA reads TGTGCCAGCAGCGTGGGGGATTCCTCAGTAGATACGCAGTATTTT.

This clone was observed once. The chain carries TRBV6-6 and TRBJ2-7, with D perhaps TRBD1 (6 bases). The CDR3 totals 12 residues. Looked up from germline, CDR1 is MNHNY and CDR2 is SVGAGI (reference sequence). V lost 5 bases, J lost 6 bases, and 11 bases lay in between. The CDR3 bases are TGTGCCAGCAGTCCCAGGGGAGCCGAGCAGTACTTC. Amino acid sequence: CASSPRGAEQYF.

The V and J genes are TRBV5-1 and TRBJ2-5, with D perhaps matching TRBD2 (6 bases). CDR1 is SGHRS and CDR2 is YFSETQ in the germline V gene. The CDR3 runs to 15 residues. Trimming removed 0 bases at V and 1 base at J, with 10 bases between. The CDR3 DNA reads as TGCGCCAGCAGCTTGGTAGCTAGCGCCCAAGAGACCCAGTACTTC. Its translation: CASSLVASAQETQYF.

The gene calls are TRBV19 and TRBJ1-1; 7 bases are shared with TRBD1. V was clipped by 9 bases and J by 1 base; unmatched bases: 8. Germline V gene sequence: CDR1 LNHDA, CDR2 SQIVND (reference sequence). This CDR3 spans 14 amino acids. The DNA for the CDR3 is TGTGCCAGCAAGACAGGGCACCCGAACACTGAAGCTTTCTTT. This translates into CASKTGHPNTEAFF.

The chain recombines TRBV27 with TRBJ1-5; D remains unclear. The CDR3 is 13 amino acids. Trimming stripped 8 bases from V and 3 bases from J, with 11 bases between. Germline lookup yields CDR1 MNHEY and CDR2 SMNVEV (reference sequence). The CDR3 reads CASSLWFNQPQHF. CDR3 DNA: TGTGCCAGCTCCCTCTGGTTCAATCAGCCCCAGCATTTT.

The sample holds a few counts of this clone. The chain uses TRBV27 and TRBJ1-2, with no clear D. This CDR3 has 14 amino acids. Germline V CDR1 and CDR2: MNHEY, SMNVEV (reference sequence). V lost 1 base, J lost 4 bases, and 10 bases lay in between. In nucleotides, the CDR3 is TGTGCCAGCAGTTTATTGGGAGTGGGCTATGGCTACACCTTC. Its protein product is CASSLLGVGYGYTF.

The CDR3 nucleotides read TGTGCCAGCAGTGAATATTCGGGGTACAATGAGCAGTTCTTC. Protein: CASSEYSGYNEQFF. The chain has TRBV25-1 and TRBJ2-1, with D perhaps TRBD2 (5 bases). This CDR3 has 14 amino acids. Per the germline V gene, CDR1 is MGHDK and CDR2 is SYGVNS. The germline V and J ends were trimmed by 0 bases and 4 bases, with 7 bases remaining between them.

V usage is TRBV7-2 and J usage is TRBJ2-1, with 8 nucleotides matching TRBD2. Trimming removed 2 bases from V and 9 bases from J; junction bases left unmatched: 9. The CDR3 has 15 residues. Germline V gene lookup returns CDR1 SGHTA and CDR2 FQGNSA. CDR3 in amino acids: CASSLLREGLGEQFF. The CDR3 nucleotides are TGTGCCAGCAGCTTACTTCGGGAGGGCCTTGGTGAGCAGTTCTTC.

The gene calls are TRBV13 and TRBJ2-3; D is possibly TRBD2 (6 bases). Germline CDR1 and CDR2: PRHDT and FYEKMQ (reference sequence). The CDR3 has 14 amino acids. With 3 bases removed from V and 6 bases from J, the gap between germline ends came to 13 bases. In DNA form, the CDR3 reads TGTGCCAGCAGCTTCGACGGGAGTGGGGATACGCAGTATTTT. Protein product: CASSFDGSGDTQYF.

The V and J genes are TRBV15 and TRBJ2-7; D is uncertain. This CDR3 has 13 amino acids. V lost 6 bases, J lost 0 bases, and 9 bases lay in between. Germline V gene sequence: CDR1 LNHNV, CDR2 YYDKDF (reference sequence). The CDR3 here is CATRRWDSYEQYF. CDR3 DNA: TGTGCCACCAGGAGGTGGGACTCCTACGAGCAGTACTTC. The whole variable domain, filled in from reference TRBV15 and TRBJ2-7, reads DAMVIQNPRYQVTQFGKPVTLSCSQTLNHNVMYWYQQKSSQAPKLLFHYYDKDFNNEADTPDNFQSRRPNTSFCFLDIRSPGLGDTAMYLCATRRWDSYEQYFGPGTRLTVT.